Following are 8 T cell receptor beta chains from one sample sequenced in a study of OX40 agonist ivuxolimab in advanced cancers. Sequencing was performed with immunoSEQ multiplex PCR; in TCRdb, only in-frame clones are kept and a portion is missing. The table has around 26,000 clones, about four fifths seen once. The sequences come from CD4+ or CD8+ T cells sorted from blood, collected in a trial of the OX40 agonist ivuxolimab. The receptors were sampled from an adult with an advanced solid tumor such as melanoma, head and neck, liver or kidney cancer.

The CDR3 DNA reads TGCGCCAGCAGCCAAGGTGACAGGGGCGCCCCGGGAGAGCAGTACTTC. Translating gives CASSQGDRGAPGEQYF. The chain recombines TRBV4-1 with TRBJ2-7, with 8 nucleotides matching TRBD1. Germline V gives CDR1 MGHRA, CDR2 YSYEKL. Losses at the gene ends were 1 base for V and 7 bases for J; bases not matched to a gene: 12. CDR3 size: 16 residues.

This rearrangement joins TRBV2 to TRBJ1-2, with a tentative D call TRBD1 (5 bases). Germline CDR1 SNHLY, CDR2 FYNNEI. The V gene lost 1 base and the J gene lost 3 bases, with 18 bases spanning the gap. This CDR3 region has 17 residues. CDR3 region: CASSEDGPAREDYGYTF. CDR3 sequence (DNA): TGTGCCAGCAGTGAAGATGGGCCGGCCAGGGAAGACTATGGCTACACCTTC.

This clone came up a few times. This chain joins TRBV7-6 and TRBJ2-1, with TRBD2 identical over 11 bases. The CDR3 length is 17 residues. V was pared by 5 bases and J by 0 bases, with 6 bases of the junction left unmatched. Germline V lookup: CDR1 SGHVS, CDR2 FNYEAQ. The CDR3 region has the DNA TGTGCCAGCAGCCCCGGGACTAGCGGAAACTCCTACAATGAGCAGTTCTTC. Protein: CASSPGTSGNSYNEQFF.

The chain carries TRBV7-8 and TRBJ1-1; a possible D gene is TRBD1 (5 bases). V was cut by 4 bases and J by 2 bases, with 17 bases left in between. Germline CDR1 is SGHVS and CDR2 is FQNEAQ. The CDR3 runs 16 residues. The CDR3 nucleotides are TGTGCCAGCAGCTCCCTCCGGGGCCCAGAAAACACTGAAGCTTTCTTT. Translated: CASSSLRGPENTEAFF.

The chain combines TRBV23-1 with TRBJ2-6; 7 positions match TRBD1. TRBV23-1 is sorted into the ORF group, with uncertain function. The V and J ends lost 2 bases and 2 bases, in that order; junction bases with no gene match: 6. The CDR3 length is 17 residues. The CDR3, as DNA: TGCGCCAGCAGTCAACCACGACAGGGAACTGGGGCCAACGTCCTGACTTTC. Residues: CASSQPRQGTGANVLTF.

The chain couples TRBV4-3 to TRBJ2-2; D ambiguous. The V and J ends lost 4 bases and 3 bases respectively, with 9 bases between them. The germline CDR1 and CDR2 sequences are LGHNA and YSLEER. The CDR3 contains 14 residues. As DNA, the CDR3 is TGCGCCAGCAGCCGGGGTCAGGACACCGGGGAGCTGTTTTTT. This encodes CASSRGQDTGELFF.

This clone was seen only once. This chain uses TRBV11-2 with TRBJ2-1, with 10 bases lining up with TRBD2. Losses at the gene ends were 0 bases for V and 7 bases for J; bases not matched to a gene: 0. The CDR3 totals 14 residues. The germline CDR1 and CDR2 sequences are SGHAT and FQNNGV. The CDR3 coding sequence is TGTGCCAGCAGCTTAGAACTAGCGGGAAATGAGCAGTTCTTC. Its protein is CASSLELAGNEQFF. The whole variable domain, filled in from reference TRBV11-2 and TRBJ2-1, reads EAGVAQSPRYKIIEKRQSVAFWCNPISGHATLYWYQQILGQGPKLLIQFQNNGVVDDSQLPKDRFSAERLKGVDSTLKIQPAKLEDSAVYLCASSLELAGNEQFFGPGTRLTVL.

This clone was counted many times. This same CDR3 is encoded by further DNA sequences in the sample. The chain joins TRBV7-9 to TRBJ2-1, with TRBD1 matching 8 bases. The CDR3 consists of 16 residues. Losses at the gene ends were 5 bases for V and 5 bases for J; bases not matched to a gene: 11. Germline CDR1 reads SEHNR; CDR2 reads FQNEAQ (reference sequence). The CDR3 protein is CASSPPGQGVDNEQFF. In DNA form, the CDR3 reads TGTGCCAGCAGCCCCCCCGGACAGGGTGTCGACAATGAGCAGTTCTTC.